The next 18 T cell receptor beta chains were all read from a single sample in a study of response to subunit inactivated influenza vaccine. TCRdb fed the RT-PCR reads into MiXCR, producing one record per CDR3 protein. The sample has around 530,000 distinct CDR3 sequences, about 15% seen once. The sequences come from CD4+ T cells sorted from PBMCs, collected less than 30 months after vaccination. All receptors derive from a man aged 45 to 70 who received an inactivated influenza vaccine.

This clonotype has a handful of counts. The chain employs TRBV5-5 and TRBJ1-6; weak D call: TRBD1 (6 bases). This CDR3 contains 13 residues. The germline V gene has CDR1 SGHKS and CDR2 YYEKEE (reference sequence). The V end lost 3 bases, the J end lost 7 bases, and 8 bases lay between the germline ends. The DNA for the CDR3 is TGTGCCAGCAGCTACACAGGGAATTCACCCCTCCACTTT. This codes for CASSYTGNSPLHF.

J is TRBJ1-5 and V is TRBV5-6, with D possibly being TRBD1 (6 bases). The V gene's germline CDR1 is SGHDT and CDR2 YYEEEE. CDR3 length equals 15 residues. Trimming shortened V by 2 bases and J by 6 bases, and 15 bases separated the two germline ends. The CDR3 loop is CASSFQGLQGQPQHF. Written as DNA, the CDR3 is TGTGCCAGCAGCTTCCAGGGGCTGCAGGGTCAGCCCCAGCATTTT.

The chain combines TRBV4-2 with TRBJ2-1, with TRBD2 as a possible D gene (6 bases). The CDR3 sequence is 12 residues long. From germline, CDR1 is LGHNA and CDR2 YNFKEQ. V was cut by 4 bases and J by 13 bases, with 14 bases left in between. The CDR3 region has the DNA TGTGCCAGCAGCCCGACTAGAGGGGAACAGTTCTTC. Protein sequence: CASSPTRGEQFF.

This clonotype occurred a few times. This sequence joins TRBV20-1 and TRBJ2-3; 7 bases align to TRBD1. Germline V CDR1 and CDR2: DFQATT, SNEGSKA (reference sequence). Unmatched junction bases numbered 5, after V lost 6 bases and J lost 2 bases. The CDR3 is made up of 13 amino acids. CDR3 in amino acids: CSAGTAYTDTQYF. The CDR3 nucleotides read TGCAGTGCGGGGACAGCTTACACAGATACGCAGTATTTT.

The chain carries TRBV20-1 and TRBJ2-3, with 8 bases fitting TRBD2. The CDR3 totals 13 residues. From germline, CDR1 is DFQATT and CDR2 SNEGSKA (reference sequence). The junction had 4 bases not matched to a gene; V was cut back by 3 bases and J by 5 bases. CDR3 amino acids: CSASRGGQDTQYF. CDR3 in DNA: TGCAGTGCTAGTCGGGGGGGGCAAGATACGCAGTATTTT.

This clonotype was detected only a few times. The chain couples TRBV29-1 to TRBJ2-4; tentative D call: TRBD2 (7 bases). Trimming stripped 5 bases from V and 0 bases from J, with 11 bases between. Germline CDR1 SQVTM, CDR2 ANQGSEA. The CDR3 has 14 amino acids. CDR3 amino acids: CSVQGRAAKNIQYF. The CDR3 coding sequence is TGCAGCGTTCAGGGGAGGGCAGCCAAAAACATTCAGTACTTC.

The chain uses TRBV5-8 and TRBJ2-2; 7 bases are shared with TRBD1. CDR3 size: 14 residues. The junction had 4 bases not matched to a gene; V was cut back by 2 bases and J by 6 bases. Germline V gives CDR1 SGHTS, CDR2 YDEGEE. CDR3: CASSLQGKAGELFF. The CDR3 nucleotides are TGTGCCAGCAGCTTACAGGGGAAGGCCGGGGAGCTGTTTTTT.

CDR3 sequence: CASSYRVLIQGNEQFF. DNA of the CDR3: TGTGCCAGCAGTTATCGGGTCCTAATACAGGGAAATGAGCAGTTCTTC. The chain is built from TRBV6-2 or TRBV6-3 and TRBJ2-1; weak D call: TRBD1 (6 bases). Germline-derived CDR1 and CDR2 are MNHEY and SVGEGT. V was pared by 3 bases and J by 7 bases, with 19 bases between. The CDR3 totals 16 residues.

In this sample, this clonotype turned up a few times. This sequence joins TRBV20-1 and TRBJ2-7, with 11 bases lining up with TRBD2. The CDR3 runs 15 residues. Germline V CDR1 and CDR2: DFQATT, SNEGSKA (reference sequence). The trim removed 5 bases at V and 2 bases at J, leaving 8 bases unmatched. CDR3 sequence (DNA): TGCAGTGCTTTGTCGAGACTAGCGGGGACCTACGAGCAGTACTTC. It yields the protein CSALSRLAGTYEQYF.

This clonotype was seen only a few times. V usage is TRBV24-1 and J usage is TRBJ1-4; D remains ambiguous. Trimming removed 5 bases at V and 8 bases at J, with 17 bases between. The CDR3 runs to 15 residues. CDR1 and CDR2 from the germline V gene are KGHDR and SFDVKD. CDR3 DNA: TGTGCCACCAGTGCTCCAGGATCCTCGGGAGAAAAACTGTTTTTT. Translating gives CATSAPGSSGEKLFF.

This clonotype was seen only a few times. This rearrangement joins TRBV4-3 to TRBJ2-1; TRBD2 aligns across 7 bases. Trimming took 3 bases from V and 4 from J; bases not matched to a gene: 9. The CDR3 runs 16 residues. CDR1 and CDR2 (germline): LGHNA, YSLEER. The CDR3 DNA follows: TGCGCCAGCAGCCAGAGCAGCGGGAACGGATACAATGAGCAGTTCTTC. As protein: CASSQSSGNGYNEQFF.

The CDR3 is CASSWTENTEAFF. CDR3 in DNA: TGTGCCAGCAGTTGGACGGAGAACACTGAAGCTTTCTTT. This chain links TRBV6-2 or TRBV6-3 with TRBJ1-1, with no clear D. V shed 4 bases and J shed 1 base, with 7 bases lying between them. This CDR3 has 13 residues. Germline lookup yields CDR1 MNHEY and CDR2 SVGEGT.

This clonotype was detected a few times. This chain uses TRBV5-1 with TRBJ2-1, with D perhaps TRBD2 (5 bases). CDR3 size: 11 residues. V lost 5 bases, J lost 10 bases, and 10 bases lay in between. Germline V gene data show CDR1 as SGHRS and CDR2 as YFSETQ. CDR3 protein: CASRDSVEQFF. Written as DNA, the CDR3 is TGCGCCAGCAGGGATAGCGTCGAGCAGTTCTTC.

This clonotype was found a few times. The chain's CDR3 is CASSSLAGGFDEQYF. Here the CDR3 DNA reads TGTGCCAGCAGCAGCCTAGCGGGAGGGTTTGACGAGCAGTACTTC. This chain connects TRBV5-6 to TRBJ2-7, with 12 bases that match TRBD2. Trimming removed 4 bases from V and 5 bases from J; junction bases left unmatched: 7. The CDR3 length is 15 residues. In germline, CDR1 is SGHDT, CDR2 YYEEEE.

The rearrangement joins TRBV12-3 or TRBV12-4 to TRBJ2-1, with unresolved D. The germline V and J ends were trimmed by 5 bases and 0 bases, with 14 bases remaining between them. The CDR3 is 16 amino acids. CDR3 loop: CASSLRSESSYNEQFF. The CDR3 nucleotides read TGTGCCAGCAGTCTACGGTCTGAAAGCTCCTACAATGAGCAGTTCTTC.

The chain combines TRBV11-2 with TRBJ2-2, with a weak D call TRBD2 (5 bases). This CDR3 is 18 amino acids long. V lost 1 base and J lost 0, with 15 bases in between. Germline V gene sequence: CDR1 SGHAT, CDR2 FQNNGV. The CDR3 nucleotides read TGTGCCAGCAGCTTAGTGGCGGGTTTTGGCGCGAACACCGGGGAGCTGTTTTTT. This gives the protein CASSLVAGFGANTGELFF. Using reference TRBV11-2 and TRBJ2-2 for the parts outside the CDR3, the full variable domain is EAGVAQSPRYKIIEKRQSVAFWCNPISGHATLYWYQQILGQGPKLLIQFQNNGVVDDSQLPKDRFSAERLKGVDSTLKIQPAKLEDSAVYLCASSLVAGFGANTGELFFGEGSRLTVL.

The CDR3 sequence is CASSQQRGWGEKLFF. The CDR3 coding sequence is TGCGCCAGCAGCCAGCAAAGGGGATGGGGAGAAAAACTGTTTTTT. This sequence joins TRBV4-3 and TRBJ1-4, with TRBD1 as a possible D gene (5 bases). V was pared by 3 bases and J by 8 bases, with 16 bases between. Looked up from germline, CDR1 is LGHNA and CDR2 is YSLEER. CDR3 length: 15 residues.

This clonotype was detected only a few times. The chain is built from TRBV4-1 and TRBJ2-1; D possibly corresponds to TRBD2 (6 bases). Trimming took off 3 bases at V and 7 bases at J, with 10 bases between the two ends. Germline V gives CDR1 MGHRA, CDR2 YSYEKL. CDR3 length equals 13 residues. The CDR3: CASSQWTINEQFF. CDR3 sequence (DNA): TGCGCCAGCAGCCAGTGGACTATTAATGAGCAGTTCTTC.